This TCR beta chain comes out of a study of OX40 agonist ivuxolimab in advanced cancers. At the level of the study: Every 2 weeks, ivuxolimab was infused into the patients intravenously at between 0.01 and 10 mg/kg. Head and neck, renal cell, melanoma or hepatocellular carcinoma were the cancers that dose-escalation patients had. Study-level findings and limits: There was clonal expansion of CD4+ and CD8+ blood T cells by week 6 at 0.1 to 3.0 mg/kg.

Libraries were prepared by immunoSEQ multiplex PCR; TCRdb keeps only in-frame clonotypes and omits some of them. The sample shows 7,000 or so clones, about 76% of them seen only once. This clone was recorded a few times. The antigen is not known. The germline gives CDR1 LNHDA, CDR2 SQIVND (reference sequence). This CDR3 is built from 14 residues. V shed 2 bases and J shed 1 base, with 5 bases lying between them. The origin of this receptor is an adult with an advanced solid tumor such as melanoma, head and neck, liver or kidney cancer. The chain is built from TRBV19 and TRBJ1-4; D is unclear. The input for sequencing was CD4+ or CD8+ T cells sorted from blood, taken in a trial of the OX40 agonist ivuxolimab. CDR3 in DNA: TGTGCCAGTAGTATACCGAGAACTAATGAAAAACTGTTTTTT. Translating it yields CASSIPRTNEKLFF.